One sample yielded the 25 T cell receptor beta chains listed below, sequenced in a study of T cell repertoires in cytomegalovirus infection. One entry per CDR3 protein, called by TCRdb with MiXCR from the reads. The sample carries 200,000 or so distinct CDR3 sequences, roughly a fifth recorded once. The sample was PBMCs. The receptor source for this set is a human donor in good health (CMV status not recorded). Some clones in this sample may be carry-over from other donors' samples.

This clonotype has only a few counts. The gene calls are TRBV6-1 and TRBJ1-2, with 9 bases lining up with TRBD1. J gave up 3 bases and V 6 bases, and 8 bases lay outside the gene matches. Germline CDR1 reads MNHNS; CDR2 reads SASEGT. The CDR3 spans 15 residues. CDR3 loop: CASRPSDRGDYGYTF. The CDR3 region has the DNA TGTGCCAGCAGACCTTCGGACAGGGGTGACTATGGCTACACCTTC.

In its sample, this clonotype was seen many times. The chain links TRBV7-8 to TRBJ2-7; D is possibly TRBD1 or TRBD2 (5 bases each). The CDR3 runs 15 residues. V was pared by 2 bases and J by 2 bases, with 13 bases between. Germline loops: CDR1 SGHVS, CDR2 FQNEAQ. As DNA, the CDR3 is TGTGCCAGCAGCTTAAGCCAGGGACCCCCCTACGAGCAGTACTTC. As protein: CASSLSQGPPYEQYF.

The table lists this clonotype with many counts. This chain uses TRBV7-2 with TRBJ1-2; D might be TRBD1 (6 bases). Trimming pared 5 bases from V and 7 bases from J, leaving 14 bases between. The CDR3 sequence is 13 residues long. The germline CDR1 and CDR2 sequences are SGHTA and FQGNSA. The CDR3 DNA reads as TGTGCCAGCAGCCTAATCGGGGGGCTTGGCTACACCTTC. Translation gives CASSLIGGLGYTF.

This clonotype was picked up many times. CDR3 residues: CASSTGDGGGNQPQHF. For the CDR3, the DNA is TGTGCCAGCAGCACCGGGGATGGGGGAGGCAATCAGCCCCAGCATTTT. The chain carries TRBV7-8 and TRBJ1-5; D is possibly TRBD1 (5 bases). The length of the CDR3 is 16 residues. CDR1 and CDR2 (germline): SGHVS, FQNEAQ. V lost 5 bases and J 2 bases, leaving 16 bases between the germline ends.

A note on this clonotype: Just one base apart from a much larger clone, this may be a read error. This CDR3 fails to terminate in the conserved phenylalanine or tryptophan, so it likely reflects a read error. The rearrangement joins TRBV7-2 to TRBJ2-1; tentative D call: TRBD2 (5 bases). The ends were cut back, 5 bases at V and 1 base at J, with 9 bases in the middle. Germline CDR1 is SGHTA and CDR2 is FQGNSA. The CDR3 consists of 14 residues. The CDR3 is CASSLPGSYNEQFL. For the CDR3, the DNA is TGTGCCAGCAGCCTCCCGGGGTCCTACAATGAGCAGTTCCTC.

The chain couples TRBV6-2 or TRBV6-3 to TRBJ1-2, with D maybe TRBD1 (5 bases). Germline CDR1 reads MNHEY; CDR2 reads SVGEGT. This CDR3 is built from 12 residues. V was pared by 6 bases and J by 8 bases, with 13 bases between. CDR3 DNA: TGTGCCAGCAGAAAGGACACCTGGGGCTACACCTTC. Encoded protein: CASRKDTWGYTF.

The chain carries TRBV4-2 and TRBJ2-2; the D call may be TRBD1 or TRBD2 (6 bases each). Germline V gives CDR1 LGHNA, CDR2 YNFKEQ. This CDR3 region has 15 residues. The V gene lost 4 bases and the J gene lost 2 bases, with 11 bases spanning the gap. The CDR3 bases are TGTGCCAGCAGCCCGGGGGCGGTAAACACCGGGGAGCTGTTTTTT. Residues: CASSPGAVNTGELFF.

This clonotype has only a few counts. The chain employs TRBV4-2 and TRBJ1-5; maybe TRBD1 (6 bases). The V end was cut by 1 base, the J end by 5 bases, with 12 bases between. The CDR3 consists of 15 residues. The V gene's germline CDR1 is LGHNA and CDR2 YNFKEQ. The CDR3 DNA reads TGTGCCAGCAGCCAAGTATGGGACATCGATCAGCCCCAGCATTTT. Translated: CASSQVWDIDQPQHF.

This clonotype was seen ten or more times. This rearrangement joins TRBV19 to TRBJ2-2, with 8 bases lining up with TRBD1. The ends lost 1 base at V and 11 bases at J; junction bases unmatched: 6. This CDR3 comprises 14 residues. In germline, CDR1 is LNHDA, CDR2 SQIVND (reference sequence). The CDR3: CASSIGPGQAELFF. CDR3 in DNA: TGTGCCAGTAGTATAGGTCCGGGACAGGCTGAGCTGTTTTTT.

The chain carries TRBV19 and TRBJ2-6; D is uncertain. This CDR3 region has 15 residues. V lost 5 bases and J lost 4, with 12 bases in between. Germline-derived CDR1 and CDR2 are LNHDA and SQIVND (reference sequence). Here the CDR3 DNA reads TGTGCCAGTAGTCGCTTTGGGATCGGGGCCAACGTCCTGACTTTC. It specifies CASSRFGIGANVLTF.

At least ten counts were recorded for this clonotype. This rearrangement joins TRBV6-1 to TRBJ2-7, with TRBD2 identical over 7 bases. CDR3 length: 19 residues. CDR1 and CDR2 (germline): MNHNS, SASEGT. Trimming cost V 4 bases and J 1 base; bases outside gene matches: 19. The CDR3 region has the DNA TGTGCCAGCAGTGGACCGGGGGGACCATCCGCATTATTATCCTACGAGCAGTACTTC. Translation: CASSGPGGPSALLSYEQYF.

A few counts support this clonotype. The chain carries TRBV28 and TRBJ1-1; 10 bases agree with TRBD1. Looked up from germline, CDR1 is MDHEN and CDR2 is SYDVKM. J gave up 4 bases and V 6 bases, and 11 bases lay outside the gene matches. This CDR3 is built from 16 residues. The DNA of the CDR3 is TGTGCCAGCAGCACTGACAGGGGGCGCGGAAGCACTGAAGCTTTCTTT. It codes for CASSTDRGRGSTEAFF.

This clonotype turned up a few times. The J gene is TRBJ1-6, the V gene TRBV9; D may be TRBD1 (5 bases). CDR1 SGDLS and CDR2 YYNGEE come from the germline V gene. The CDR3 has 15 residues. V was clipped by 4 bases and J by 7 bases, with 15 bases between them. The CDR3 DNA sequence: TGTGCCAGCAGCCCAGAGGTTAAGGGGAATTCACCCCTCCACTTT. Its translation: CASSPEVKGNSPLHF.

As to this clonotype: A read error is possible here, since a much larger clone lies one base away. This sequence joins TRBV11-1 and TRBJ2-7, with D possibly matching TRBD1 (5 bases). Germline V CDR1 and CDR2: SGHAT, FQDESV (reference sequence). The CDR3 is made up of 13 amino acids. The CDR3 coding sequence is TGTGCCAGCAGTCGACAGAGCTCCTACGATCAGTACTTC. Protein product: CASSRQSSYDQYF.

This clonotype was seen repeatedly, ten times or more. The genes are TRBV19 and TRBJ2-3, with unresolved D. CDR3 length: 13 amino acids. V was shortened by 4 bases and J by 0 bases, with 5 bases between the two germline ends. Germline values: CDR1 LNHDA, CDR2 SQIVND (reference sequence). CDR3 in amino acids: CASSTFSTDTQYF. DNA for the CDR3: TGTGCCAGTAGTACTTTTAGCACAGATACGCAGTATTTT.

This chain joins TRBV12-5 and TRBJ2-3; D may be TRBD2 (5 bases). Trimming took off 7 bases at V and 2 bases at J, with 13 bases between the two ends. This CDR3 region has 14 residues. Germline V gene sequence: CDR1 LGHNT, CDR2 FRNRAP. CDR3 DNA sequence: TGTGCTAGTGTTTGGACTTCCCCCACAGATACGCAGTATTTT. This gives the protein CASVWTSPTDTQYF.

The sample holds many counts of this clonotype. This chain joins TRBV7-2 and TRBJ2-7, with D tentatively TRBD1 (6 bases). V was clipped by 5 bases and J by 5 bases, with 19 bases between them. CDR1 and CDR2 from the germline V gene are SGHTA and FQGNSA. This CDR3 is built from 15 residues. The CDR3 reads CASSPRGGRFNEQYF. The CDR3 nucleotides read TGTGCCAGCAGCCCTAGAGGGGGTAGATTTAACGAGCAGTACTTC.

This clonotype was counted between two and nine times. The rearrangement joins TRBV5-1 to TRBJ2-7; maybe TRBD1 (6 bases). In germline, CDR1 is SGHRS, CDR2 YFSETQ. The V end was cut by 4 bases, the J end by 2 bases, with 13 bases between. CDR3 length: 14 amino acids. In DNA form, the CDR3 reads TGCGCCAGCAGCCCACATCGGGACACCTACGAGCAGTACTTC. It yields the protein CASSPHRDTYEQYF.

This clonotype was detected many times. This rearrangement joins TRBV14 to TRBJ2-1; maybe TRBD2 (5 bases). The V end was cut by 4 bases, the J end by 2 bases, with 9 bases between. CDR1 is SGHDN and CDR2 is FVKESK in the germline V gene. CDR3 length equals 14 residues. CDR3 residues: CASSRTGTYNEQFF. CDR3 nucleotide sequence: TGTGCCAGCAGCCGCACCGGGACCTACAATGAGCAGTTCTTC.

The chain carries TRBV30 and TRBJ1-1; tentative D call: TRBD1 (6 bases). Trimming removed 5 bases from V and 5 bases from J, with 15 bases in between. This CDR3 region has 13 residues. CDR1 GTSNPN and CDR2 SVGIG come from the germline V gene (reference sequence). The CDR3 DNA is TGTGCCTGGGAAGGGGGTACTGGGACTGAAGCTTTCTTT. Its protein product is CAWEGGTGTEAFF.

The chain uses TRBV5-1 and TRBJ2-5; D is unclear. Germline values: CDR1 SGHRS, CDR2 YFSETQ. V lost 0 bases, J lost 0 bases, and 6 bases lay in between. The CDR3 runs to 14 residues. The CDR3 sequence is CASSLVSDQETQYF. Written as DNA, the CDR3 is TGCGCCAGCAGCTTGGTGTCAGACCAAGAGACCCAGTACTTC.

The rearrangement joins TRBV19 to TRBJ2-7; D is perhaps TRBD1 (5 bases). Trimming stripped 6 bases from V and 5 bases from J, with 17 bases between. The germline V gene has CDR1 LNHDA and CDR2 SQIVND (reference sequence). The CDR3 is made up of 14 amino acids. CDR3 residues: CASSLGWQGDEQYF. CDR3 bases: TGTGCCAGTAGCCTCGGCTGGCAGGGTGACGAGCAGTACTTC.

The chain couples TRBV3-1 to TRBJ2-3; 14 bases line up with TRBD2. The germline V gene has CDR1 LGHDT and CDR2 YNNKEL (reference sequence). V was clipped by 4 bases and J by 5 bases; unmatched bases: 2. CDR3 size: 15 residues. As DNA, the CDR3 is TGTGCCAGCAGCCCCGGACTAGCGGGAGGAGATACGCAGTATTTT. This sequence encodes CASSPGLAGGDTQYF.

This clonotype has more than one count but fewer than ten. This chain links TRBV7-9 with TRBJ1-2; D is uncertain. Trimming removed 10 bases from V and 8 bases from J, with 8 bases in between. The CDR3 spans 9 residues. Germline CDR1 and CDR2: SEHNR and FQNEAQ (reference sequence). CDR3 loop: CATPRGYTF. The CDR3 bases are TGTGCCACCCCCCGGGGCTACACCTTC.

DNA of the CDR3: TGTGCCAGCAGTTACTCGCCAGCGGCCCCCACAGATACGCAGTATTTT. It codes for CASSYSPAAPTDTQYF. The gene calls are TRBV6-2 or TRBV6-3 and TRBJ2-3; maybe TRBD2 (5 bases). This CDR3 spans 16 amino acids. From germline, CDR1 is MNHEY and CDR2 SVGEGT. V was cut by 0 bases and J by 2 bases, with 12 bases left in between.